The 8 T cell receptor beta chains given below trace back to one sample, sequenced in a study of T cell responses to AZD1222 COVID-19 vaccine. Sequencing was performed with immunoSEQ multiplex PCR; in TCRdb, only in-frame clones are kept and a portion is missing. Among about 42,000 clones listed, around 88% were seen once. The sample consisted of peripheral blood, taken 28 days after the second AZD1222 dose. The receptors were gathered from an adult who received the AZD1222 COVID-19 vaccine.

CDR3 coding DNA: TGTGCCAGCAGTTTAGACTCCGGGACGGTGAACACTGAAGCTTTCTTT. It is translated as CASSLDSGTVNTEAFF. This chain connects TRBV27 to TRBJ1-1, with D possibly TRBD1 on 5 matching bases. CDR3 length equals 16 residues. Trimming took off 2 bases at V and 0 bases at J, with 13 bases between the two ends. CDR1 is MNHEY and CDR2 is SMNVEV in the germline V gene (reference sequence).

This clone occurred a few times. V and J are TRBV3-1 (or the pseudogene TRBV3-2) and TRBJ1-4, with 7 nucleotides matching TRBD1. The germline gives CDR1 LGHDT, CDR2 YNNKEL (reference sequence). Germline trimming cut 3 bases from V and 0 bases from J; bases unmatched to any gene: 4. The CDR3 has 16 residues. Written as DNA, the CDR3 is TGTGCCAGCAGCCACCAGGGGGGTGCAACTAATGAAAAACTGTTTTTT. It translates to CASSHQGGATNEKLFF.

The chain employs TRBV6-1 and TRBJ1-4, with 7 nucleotides matching TRBD1. With V trimmed by 2 bases and J by 4 bases, 1 base remained unmatched. Germline CDR1 MNHNS, CDR2 SASEGT. This CDR3 is built from 14 residues. Written as DNA, the CDR3 is TGTGCCAGCAGTGAACAGGGGGTTAATGAAAAACTGTTTTTT. Translating it yields CASSEQGVNEKLFF.

The chain joins TRBV5-1 to TRBJ1-3; D gene unclear. The CDR3 covers 16 residues. The germline CDR1 and CDR2 sequences are SGHRS and YFSETQ. V lost 0 bases and J 2 bases, leaving 12 bases between the germline ends. CDR3 region: CASSLGSVGTGNTIYF. CDR3 bases: TGCGCCAGCAGCTTGGGTTCTGTCGGCACTGGAAACACCATATATTTT. Looking up the rest from reference TRBV5-1 and TRBJ1-3 gives the full variable domain: KAGVTQTPRYLIKTRGQQVTLSCSPISGHRSVSWYQQTPGQGLQFLFEYFSETQRNKGNFPGRFSGRQFSNSRSEMNVSTLELGDSALYLCASSLGSVGTGNTIYFGEGSWLTVV.

The chain couples TRBV4-2 to TRBJ1-3; D not certain. From germline, CDR1 is LGHNA and CDR2 YNFKEQ. The CDR3 runs 16 residues. V lost 3 bases and J lost 0, with 12 bases in between. The CDR3 sequence is CASSHLGTHSGNTIYF. The CDR3, as DNA: TGTGCCAGCAGCCACCTCGGAACCCACTCTGGAAACACCATATATTTT.

This rearrangement joins TRBV20-1 to TRBJ1-1, with 7 bases fitting TRBD1. Germline-derived CDR1 and CDR2 are DFQATT and SNEGSKA (reference sequence). The CDR3 length is 15 residues. With V trimmed by 3 bases and J by 0 bases, 7 bases remained unmatched. The CDR3 DNA reads as TGCAGTGCTAGTTCACAAGGGGGCATGAACACTGAAGCTTTCTTT. Its protein product is CSASSQGGMNTEAFF.

This chain connects TRBV13 to TRBJ2-7, with a possible D match to TRBD1 (6 bases). Germline V lookup: CDR1 PRHDT, CDR2 FYEKMQ (reference sequence). The CDR3 totals 14 residues. V lost 3 bases and J 4 bases, leaving 13 bases between the germline ends. This CDR3 is CASSFGRGEYEQYF. In DNA, the CDR3 is TGTGCCAGCAGCTTCGGCAGGGGAGAGTACGAGCAGTACTTC.

The chain has TRBV28 and TRBJ2-5; TRBD2 agrees at 10 bases. The CDR3 contains 15 residues. Germline CDR1 and CDR2: MDHEN and SYDVKM. V was pared by 3 bases and J by 7 bases, with 8 bases of the junction left unmatched. CDR3 sequence: CASSFVSGGIGTQYF. The CDR3 nucleotides read TGTGCCAGCAGTTTTGTTAGCGGGGGGATCGGGACCCAGTACTTC.